The rows below give T cell receptor beta chains drawn from one sample of a study of shared clonotypes between healthy human individuals. The repertoire was sequenced with immunoSEQ multiplex PCR; TCRdb's copy has only in-frame clones and lacks some. The data hold hundreds of thousands of clones, with around 92% observed a single time. Sequencing was performed on naive CD8+ T cells sorted from blood. Every receptor here comes from a man aged 30 to 45 in good health. CDR3s include the opening cysteine and the closing phenylalanine or tryptophan. A D gene is named only where the DNA matches it firmly. Only some rows state a clone size, as once, few, many or a class for expanded clones.

cdr3_length	v_call	d_call	clone_size	j_call	cdr3_nt	cdr3_aa
14	TRBV14	TRBD2	-	TRBJ2-3	TGTGCCAGCAGCTCGACTAGCGGTTACGGTACGCAGTATTTT	CASSSTSGYGTQYF
15	TRBV6-6	TRBD1	-	TRBJ2-7	TGTGCCAGCAGTTCAGGGACAGGGGGTTCCTACGAGCAGTACTTC	CASSSGTGGSYEQYF
14	TRBV9	-	-	TRBJ1-3	TGTGCCAGCAGCGTAGCAGGGGCTGGAAACACCATATATTTT	CASSVAGAGNTIYF
16	TRBV7-9	TRBD1	-	TRBJ2-5	TGTGCCAGCAGCTTAGGAGGGACAGGGTGGCTTGAGACCCAGTACTTC	CASSLGGTGWLETQYF
19	TRBV28	TRBD2	-	TRBJ2-2	TGTGCCAGCAGTTTTGCCCTCGGACTAGCGGGAGTCGAGACCGGGGAGCTGTTTTTT	CASSFALGLAGVETGELFF
13	TRBV11-2	-	-	TRBJ2-1	TGTGCCAGCAGCCCTCTGACGGACAATGAGCAGTTCTTC	CASSPLTDNEQFF
16	TRBV4-1	-	-	TRBJ2-7	TGCGCCAGCAGCCCCACCGGGGGAGCGCACTCCTACGAGCAGTACTTC	CASSPTGGAHSYEQYF
17	TRBV14	-	-	TRBJ1-1	TGTGCCAGCAGCCAAAGGTTTGGTCTTACAGCGAACACTGAAGCTTTCTTT	CASSQRFGLTANTEAFF
13	TRBV5-6	TRBD1	once	TRBJ1-5	TGTGCCAGCAGCTGGGACAGGGGTCAGCCCCAGCATTTT	CASSWDRGQPQHF
15	TRBV27	-	-	TRBJ1-3	TGTGCCAGCAGGCGGGCCGGGACGGCTGGAAACACCATATATTTT	CASRRAGTAGNTIYF
11	TRBV5-1	-	few	TRBJ2-7	TGCGCCAGCAGCTCGACCTACGAGCAGTACTTC	CASSSTYEQYF
15	TRBV4-3	TRBD1	-	TRBJ1-5	TGCGCCAGCAGCTCCGACAGGGCTCTCAATCAGCCCCAGCATTTT	CASSSDRALNQPQHF
14	TRBV25-1	-	-	TRBJ2-7	TGTGCCAGCAGTGAATGCCCAGGGCCCTACGAGCAGTACTTC	CASSECPGPYEQYF
17	TRBV7-9	-	-	TRBJ2-3	TGTGCCAGCAGCCTCCAATCAGGGGCCCCAAGCACAGATACGCAGTATTTT	CASSLQSGAPSTDTQYF
16	TRBV5-6	TRBD1	-	TRBJ2-7	TGTGCCAGCAGCTTGGTTCAGGGGGTCGACTCCTACGAGCAGTACTTC	CASSLVQGVDSYEQYF
18	TRBV2	TRBD1	-	TRBJ1-2	TGTGCCAGCAGTGAGTCCCGGGACAGGGGGCGGGCTAACTATGGCTACACCTTC	CASSESRDRGRANYGYTF
15	TRBV5-4	-	-	TRBJ2-5	TGTGCCAGCAGCTTGGGCGAGGGCGAGGGTGAGACCCAGTACTTC	CASSLGEGEGETQYF
14	TRBV5-4	TRBD1	-	TRBJ2-4	TGTGCCAGCAGCGACAGGGCCAAGGAAAACATTCAGTACTTC	CASSDRAKENIQYF
16	TRBV4-3	-	-	TRBJ2-7	TGCGCCAGCAGGATTTACGGGAAGCCGGACCCCTACGAGCAGTACTTC	CASRIYGKPDPYEQYF
12	TRBV27	TRBD2	-	TRBJ2-7	TGTGCCACCGGGACTAGCGGCTACGAGCAGTACTTC	CATGTSGYEQYF
15	TRBV4-2	-	-	TRBJ2-7	TGTGCCAGCAGCCAAGATCGTGCAGTTAACTACGAGCAGTACTTC	CASSQDRAVNYEQYF
15	TRBV13	TRBD2	-	TRBJ2-7	TGTGCCAGCAGCTCCCGGACTAGCGTCTCCTACGAGCAGTACTTC	CASSSRTSVSYEQYF
18	TRBV4-1	-	-	TRBJ2-7	TGCGCCAGCAGCCAACATCCTGACCGGGACGGGAGCTCCTACGAGCAGTACTTC	CASSQHPDRDGSSYEQYF
16	TRBV6-1	TRBD2	-	TRBJ2-7	TGTGCCAGCAGTGAAGCGGCCGGGACTAGCGGGATGCAGCAGTACTTC	CASSEAAGTSGMQQYF
14	TRBV6-5	-	-	TRBJ2-5	TGTGCCAGCAGTTACTCCCTCGACGCAGAGACCCAGTACTTC	CASSYSLDAETQYF
14	TRBV27	-	few	TRBJ1-4	TGTGCCAGCAGTTTATTGGGGGCGGAGGAAAAACTGTTTTTT	CASSLLGAEEKLFF
12	TRBV5-6	-	-	TRBJ2-1	TGTGCCAGCAGCTTGGTACTCAATGAGCAGTTCTTC	CASSLVLNEQFF
14	TRBV14	-	-	TRBJ2-5	TGTGCCAGCAGCCCCGGCCTGGGCCAAGAGACCCAGTACTTC	CASSPGLGQETQYF
13	TRBV7-9	-	few	TRBJ1-5	TGTGCCAGCAGCTTAGAGGGATATCAGCCCCAGCATTTT	CASSLEGYQPQHF
19	TRBV11-2	TRBD2	-	TRBJ2-7	TGTGCCAGCAGCTTGCTCCCGGGGACTAGCGGGAGGCCCTCCTACGAGCAGTACTTC	CASSLLPGTSGRPSYEQYF
16	TRBV11-2	-	-	TRBJ2-3	TGTGCCAGCAGCCCTACAACAATTGAGTGGACAGATACGCAGTATTTT	CASSPTTIEWTDTQYF
16	TRBV6-4	-	-	TRBJ2-2	TGTGCCAGCAGTGACTACCCAGGGGCTCTCACCGGGGAGCTGTTTTTT	CASSDYPGALTGELFF
14	TRBV6-4	-	once	TRBJ2-1	TGTGCCAGCAGTGACGGGCGGGGGCGCAATGAGCAGTTCTTC	CASSDGRGRNEQFF
15	TRBV5-6	TRBD2	-	TRBJ2-1	TGTGCCAGCAGCTTGGCTAGCGGGAGGGGTTATGAGCAGTTCTTC	CASSLASGRGYEQFF
13	TRBV27	TRBD2	-	TRBJ2-7	TGTGCCAGTGGGACTAGCGGGTATCTGGAGCAGTACTTC	CASGTSGYLEQYF
18	TRBV11-2	TRBD1	-	TRBJ2-7	TGTGCCAGCAGCTCGATAGCGCGGGGACAGGGGATTACCTACGAGCAGTACTTC	CASSSIARGQGITYEQYF